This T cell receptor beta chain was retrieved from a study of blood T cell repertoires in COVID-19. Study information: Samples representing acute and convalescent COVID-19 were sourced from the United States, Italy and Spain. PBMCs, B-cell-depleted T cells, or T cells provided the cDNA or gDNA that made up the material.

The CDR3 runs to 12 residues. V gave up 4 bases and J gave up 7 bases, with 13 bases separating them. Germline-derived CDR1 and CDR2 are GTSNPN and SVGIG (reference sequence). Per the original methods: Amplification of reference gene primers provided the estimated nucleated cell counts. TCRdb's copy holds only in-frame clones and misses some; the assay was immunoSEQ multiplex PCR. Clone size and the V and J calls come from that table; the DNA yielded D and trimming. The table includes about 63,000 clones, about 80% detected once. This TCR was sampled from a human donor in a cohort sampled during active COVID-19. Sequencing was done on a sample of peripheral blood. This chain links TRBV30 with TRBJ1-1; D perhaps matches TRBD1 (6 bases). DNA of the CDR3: TGTGCCTGGAAACCCCAGGGGAATGAAGCTTTCTTT. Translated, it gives CAWKPQGNEAFF.